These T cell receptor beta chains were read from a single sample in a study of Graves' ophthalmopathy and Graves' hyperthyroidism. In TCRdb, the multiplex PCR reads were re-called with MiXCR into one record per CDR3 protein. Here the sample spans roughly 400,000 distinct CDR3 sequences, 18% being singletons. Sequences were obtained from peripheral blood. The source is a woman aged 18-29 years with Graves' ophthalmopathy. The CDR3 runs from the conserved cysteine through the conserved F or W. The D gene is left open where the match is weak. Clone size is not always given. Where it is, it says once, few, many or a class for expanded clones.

CDR3 protein: CASSFSPASGGKQYF
CDR3 DNA: TGTGCCAGCAGCTTTTCCCCTGCTAGCGGGGGGAAGCAGTACTTC
V gene: TRBV7-2
J gene: TRBJ2-7
clone size: once
D gene: TRBD2

CDR3 protein: CASSLAVGGLTEAFF
CDR3 DNA: TGTGCCAGCAGTTTAGCGGTGGGGGGGCTCACTGAAGCTTTCTTT
V gene: TRBV12-3/TRBV12-4
J gene: TRBJ1-1
clone size: many
D gene: -

CDR3 protein: CASSLAGRSQETQYF
CDR3 DNA: TGTGCCAGCAGCTTAGCTGGGAGGTCGCAAGAGACCCAGTACTTC
V gene: TRBV7-2
J gene: TRBJ2-5
clone size: many
D gene: -

CDR3 protein: CASSSPGGSSYNSPLHF
CDR3 DNA: TGTGCCAGCAGCTCCCCGGGGGGAAGCTCCTATAATTCACCCCTCCACTTT
V gene: TRBV9
J gene: TRBJ1-6
clone size: many
D gene: -

CDR3 protein: CASSQEKEPFDYGYTF
CDR3 DNA: TGCGCCAGCAGCCAAGAAAAGGAGCCCTTCGACTATGGCTACACCTTC
V gene: TRBV4-3
J gene: TRBJ1-2
clone size: many
D gene: -

CDR3 protein: CATQPRTDTQYF
CDR3 DNA: TGTGCCACCCAGCCCCGCACAGATACGCAGTATTTT
V gene: TRBV6-1
J gene: TRBJ2-3
clone size: many
D gene: -

CDR3 protein: CASSLGASSGNTIYF
CDR3 DNA: TGTGCCAGCAGCTTAGGAGCGAGCTCTGGAAACACCATATATTTT
V gene: TRBV11-2
J gene: TRBJ1-3
clone size: many
D gene: -

CDR3 protein: CASSVGVFTEAFF
CDR3 DNA: TGTGCCAGCAGTGTCGGTGTGTTCACTGAAGCTTTCTTT
V gene: TRBV2
J gene: TRBJ1-1
clone size: many
D gene: -

CDR3 protein: CSAPQVSSPLHF
CDR3 DNA: TGCAGTGCACCCCAAGTCTCTTCACCCCTCCACTTT
V gene: TRBV20-1
J gene: TRBJ1-6
clone size: -
D gene: -

CDR3 protein: CASSLLGTTQETQYF
CDR3 DNA: TGTGCCAGCAGTTTATTGGGGACTACCCAAGAGACCCAGTACTTC
V gene: TRBV28
J gene: TRBJ2-5
clone size: many
D gene: TRBD2

CDR3 protein: CSARVGTVKANSPLHF
CDR3 DNA: TGCAGTGCTAGAGTTGGAACAGTAAAAGCCAATTCACCCCTCCACTTT
V gene: TRBV20-1
J gene: TRBJ1-6
clone size: many
D gene: -

CDR3 protein: CASSPGGPGYTF
CDR3 DNA: TGTGCCAGCAGTCCCGGGGGACCTGGCTACACCTTC
V gene: TRBV12-3/TRBV12-4
J gene: TRBJ1-2
clone size: -
D gene: -

CDR3 protein: CASSERPFRESGPTYERYF
CDR3 DNA: TGTGCCAGCAGTGAAAGGCCCTTCCGAGAAAGCGGCCCTACCTACGAGCGGTACTTC
V gene: TRBV6-1
J gene: TRBJ2-7
clone size: many
D gene: -

CDR3 protein: CAISPDRTGNTEAFF
CDR3 DNA: TGTGCCATCAGCCCCGACAGGACTGGGAACACTGAAGCTTTCTTT
V gene: TRBV10-3
J gene: TRBJ1-1
clone size: many
D gene: -

CDR3 protein: CASSLLAGRDTGELFF
CDR3 DNA: TGTGCCAGCAGCTTACTTGCAGGGAGGGACACCGGGGAGCTGTTTTTT
V gene: TRBV11-1
J gene: TRBJ2-2
clone size: -
D gene: TRBD2

CDR3 protein: CASSRVGTNYGYTF
CDR3 DNA: TGTGCCAGCAGTCGGGTCGGAACTAACTATGGCTACACCTTC
V gene: TRBV6-2/TRBV6-3
J gene: TRBJ1-2
clone size: many
D gene: -

CDR3 protein: CASVRSGYQETQYF
CDR3 DNA: TGCGCCAGCGTTAGGAGCGGGTACCAAGAGACCCAGTACTTC
V gene: TRBV10-2
J gene: TRBJ2-5
clone size: many
D gene: -

CDR3 protein: CASSSLQGSETQYF
CDR3 DNA: TGTGCCAGCAGTTCCCTACAGGGGTCAGAGACCCAGTACTTC
V gene: TRBV27
J gene: TRBJ2-5
clone size: many
D gene: TRBD1

CDR3 protein: CASSPAKGMEQYF
CDR3 DNA: TGTGCCAGCTCCCCTGCGAAGGGGATGGAGCAGTACTTC
V gene: TRBV27
J gene: TRBJ2-7
clone size: many
D gene: -

CDR3 protein: CASSISGQTLLAKNIQYF
CDR3 DNA: TGTGCCAGTAGTATCTCGGGCCAAACCCTGCTAGCCAAAAACATTCAGTACTTC
V gene: TRBV19
J gene: TRBJ2-4
clone size: many
D gene: -

CDR3 protein: CASSSRAVSYEQYF
CDR3 DNA: TGTGCCAGTTCCAGCAGGGCAGTCTCCTACGAGCAGTACTTC
V gene: TRBV2
J gene: TRBJ2-7
clone size: -
D gene: -

CDR3 protein: CASRAKTGAGELFF
CDR3 DNA: TGCGCCAGCAGAGCGAAAACAGGGGCCGGGGAGCTGTTTTTT
V gene: TRBV4-1
J gene: TRBJ2-2
clone size: many
D gene: TRBD1

CDR3 protein: CSVTGQTVYEQYF
CDR3 DNA: TGCAGCGTGACGGGACAGACGGTCTACGAGCAGTACTTC
V gene: TRBV29-1
J gene: TRBJ2-7
clone size: many
D gene: TRBD1

CDR3 protein: CIHYYEQYF
CDR3 DNA: TGCATCCACTACTACGAGCAGTACTTC
V gene: TRBV20-1
J gene: TRBJ2-7
clone size: -
D gene: -

CDR3 protein: CASSYSSVALTYEQYF
CDR3 DNA: TGTGCCAGCAGTTACTCGTCCGTCGCCCTCACCTACGAGCAGTACTTC
V gene: TRBV6-5
J gene: TRBJ2-7
clone size: many
D gene: -

CDR3 protein: CSVGQILNTEAFF
CDR3 DNA: TGCAGCGTTGGACAGATCCTGAACACTGAAGCTTTCTTT
V gene: TRBV29-1
J gene: TRBJ1-1
clone size: many
D gene: -

CDR3 protein: CASTPSGDFYGYTF
CDR3 DNA: TGTGCCAGCACCCCCTCAGGGGACTTCTATGGCTACACCTTC
V gene: TRBV28
J gene: TRBJ1-2
clone size: -
D gene: -

CDR3 protein: CASRYREETQYF
CDR3 DNA: TGTGCCAGCAGGTACAGGGAGGAGACCCAGTACTTC
V gene: TRBV7-2
J gene: TRBJ2-5
clone size: many
D gene: -

CDR3 protein: CASSPGGASSYNSPLHF
CDR3 DNA: TGTGCCAGCAGCCCCGGGGGGGCTAGCTCCTATAATTCACCCCTCCACTTT
V gene: TRBV14
J gene: TRBJ1-6
clone size: -
D gene: -

CDR3 protein: CATSRDLPHGYTF
CDR3 DNA: TGTGCCACCAGCAGAGATCTCCCTCATGGCTACACCTTC
V gene: TRBV15
J gene: TRBJ1-2
clone size: many
D gene: -

CDR3 protein: CAWRTRGPLMNTEAFF
CDR3 DNA: TGTGCCTGGAGGACCAGGGGACCCCTCATGAACACTGAAGCTTTCTTT
V gene: TRBV30
J gene: TRBJ1-1
clone size: many
D gene: -

CDR3 protein: CASCTGGKYEQYF
CDR3 DNA: TGTGCCAGCTGCACGGGGGGCAAGTACGAGCAGTACTTC
V gene: TRBV28
J gene: TRBJ2-7
clone size: many
D gene: -

CDR3 protein: CASSPGTAIPQETQYF
CDR3 DNA: TGTGCCAGCAGCCCCGGGACAGCGATACCCCAAGAGACCCAGTACTTC
V gene: TRBV7-9
J gene: TRBJ2-5
clone size: many
D gene: TRBD1

CDR3 protein: CASSRGTSGKNTGELFF
CDR3 DNA: TGTGCCAGCAGTCGCGGGACTAGCGGGAAGAACACCGGGGAGCTGTTTTTT
V gene: TRBV6-2/TRBV6-3
J gene: TRBJ2-2
clone size: many
D gene: TRBD2

CDR3 protein: CASAWAGMNTEAFF
CDR3 DNA: TGTGCCAGCGCTTGGGCAGGCATGAACACTGAAGCTTTCTTT
V gene: TRBV6-1
J gene: TRBJ1-1
clone size: -
D gene: -

CDR3 protein: CASSPFLLNTEAFF
CDR3 DNA: TGTGCCAGCAGTCCCTTCCTGCTGAACACTGAAGCTTTCTTT
V gene: TRBV6-1
J gene: TRBJ1-1
clone size: many
D gene: -

CDR3 protein: CASSFRTSGIRSGANVLTF
CDR3 DNA: TGTGCCAGCAGTTTTCGGACTAGCGGGATCCGCTCTGGGGCCAACGTCCTGACTTTC
V gene: TRBV12-3/TRBV12-4
J gene: TRBJ2-6
clone size: -
D gene: TRBD2

CDR3 protein: CSVGGTEAFF
CDR3 DNA: TGCAGCGTTGGGGGGACTGAAGCTTTCTTT
V gene: TRBV29-1
J gene: TRBJ1-1
clone size: many
D gene: -

CDR3 protein: CASSYSGIGYEQYF
CDR3 DNA: TGTGCCAGCAGTTACTCAGGGATTGGCTACGAGCAGTACTTC
V gene: TRBV6-5
J gene: TRBJ2-7
clone size: many
D gene: -

CDR3 protein: CASSFTRSSYEQYF
CDR3 DNA: TGTGCCAGCAGTTTCACTAGGAGCTCCTACGAGCAGTACTTC
V gene: TRBV12-3/TRBV12-4
J gene: TRBJ2-7
clone size: -
D gene: -

CDR3 protein: CASSSGTTYGYTF
CDR3 DNA: TGTGCCAGCAGTTCCGGGACAACCTATGGCTACACCTTC
V gene: TRBV28
J gene: TRBJ1-2
clone size: many
D gene: -

CDR3 protein: CASSPSPGTGKNTIYF
CDR3 DNA: TGTGCCAGCAGCCCTAGTCCCGGGACAGGGAAAAACACCATATATTTT
V gene: TRBV3-1
J gene: TRBJ1-3
clone size: many
D gene: TRBD1

CDR3 protein: CASSYSTGRAGQWQREYF
CDR3 DNA: TGTGCCAGCAGTTACTCGACCGGGAGGGCCGGTCAGTGGCAAAGGGAGTACTTC
V gene: TRBV6-2/TRBV6-3
J gene: TRBJ2-7
clone size: many
D gene: TRBD2

CDR3 protein: CASRQTIIYNSPLHF
CDR3 DNA: TGTGCCAGCAGACAGACCATCATCTATAATTCACCCCTCCACTTT
V gene: TRBV6-5
J gene: TRBJ1-6
clone size: many
D gene: -

CDR3 protein: CASSSPGLPVETQYF
CDR3 DNA: TGTGCCAGCAGTAGCCCGGGACTCCCGGTGGAGACCCAGTACTTC
V gene: TRBV6-2/TRBV6-3
J gene: TRBJ2-5
clone size: many
D gene: -

CDR3 protein: CASSFRAENTEAFF
CDR3 DNA: TGTGCCAGCAGCTTTAGGGCAGAGAACACTGAAGCTTTCTTT
V gene: TRBV27
J gene: TRBJ1-1
clone size: many
D gene: -

CDR3 protein: CASNEGGPLLEQYF
CDR3 DNA: TGCGCCAGCAACGAAGGCGGGCCGCTACTCGAGCAGTACTTC
V gene: TRBV5-1
J gene: TRBJ2-7
clone size: many
D gene: -

CDR3 protein: CASTGGPGSTIYF
CDR3 DNA: TGTGCCAGCACAGGGGGCCCAGGAAGCACCATATATTTT
V gene: TRBV28
J gene: TRBJ1-3
clone size: many
D gene: TRBD1

CDR3 protein: CASSHSPGIQGNYSPLHF
CDR3 DNA: TGTGCCAGCTCACATAGCCCGGGAATCCAAGGGAATTATTCACCCCTCCACTTT
V gene: TRBV18
J gene: TRBJ1-6
clone size: -
D gene: -

CDR3 protein: CSVPIGTGASEAFF
CDR3 DNA: TGCAGCGTTCCTATTGGGACAGGGGCCAGTGAAGCTTTCTTT
V gene: TRBV29-1
J gene: TRBJ1-1
clone size: many
D gene: TRBD1

CDR3 protein: CASSSDRSPYEQYF
CDR3 DNA: TGCGCCAGCAGCTCCGACAGGTCCCCCTACGAGCAGTACTTC
V gene: TRBV5-1
J gene: TRBJ2-7
clone size: many
D gene: -

CDR3 protein: CASSYGDRRTHYEQYF
CDR3 DNA: TGTGCCAGCAGTTACGGTGACAGGAGGACCCATTACGAGCAGTACTTC
V gene: TRBV6-2/TRBV6-3
J gene: TRBJ2-7
clone size: many
D gene: -

CDR3 protein: CATSADGTLGPQHF
CDR3 DNA: TGTGCCACCAGCGCGGACGGGACACTAGGGCCCCAGCATTTT
V gene: TRBV15
J gene: TRBJ1-5
clone size: -
D gene: -